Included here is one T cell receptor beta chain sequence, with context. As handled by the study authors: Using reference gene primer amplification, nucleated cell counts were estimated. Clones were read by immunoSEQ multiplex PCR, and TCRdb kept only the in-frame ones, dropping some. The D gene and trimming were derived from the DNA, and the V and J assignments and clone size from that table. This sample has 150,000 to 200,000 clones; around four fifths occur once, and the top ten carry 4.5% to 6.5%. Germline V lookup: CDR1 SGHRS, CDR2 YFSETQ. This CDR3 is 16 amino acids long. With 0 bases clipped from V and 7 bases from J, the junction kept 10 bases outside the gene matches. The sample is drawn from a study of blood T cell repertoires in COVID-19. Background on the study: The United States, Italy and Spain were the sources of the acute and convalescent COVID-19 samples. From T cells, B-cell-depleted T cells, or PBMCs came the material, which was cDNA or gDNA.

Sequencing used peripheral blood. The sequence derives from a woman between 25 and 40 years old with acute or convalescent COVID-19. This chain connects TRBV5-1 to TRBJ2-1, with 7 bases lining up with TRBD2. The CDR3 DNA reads TGCGCCAGCAGCTTGGTTGGGGCGGGAGCAAGTAATGAGCAGTTCTTC. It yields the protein CASSLVGAGASNEQFF.